These 17 T cell receptor beta chains were sequenced from one sample in a study of control samples from healthy donors and cancer patients. Libraries were prepared by immunoSEQ multiplex PCR; TCRdb keeps only in-frame clonotypes and omits some of them. The sample yields 90,000 or so clones, 85% to 90% seen once. Source material: PBMCs. These receptor sequences come from a woman between 50 and 59 years old with colorectal cancer.

This sequence joins TRBV10-1 and TRBJ1-1, with TRBD1 matching over 7 bases. The CDR3 consists of 14 residues. The V gene's germline CDR1 is WNHNN and CDR2 SYGVQD (reference sequence). Unmatched junction bases numbered 6, after V lost 6 bases and J lost 2 bases. CDR3 in amino acids: CASRPGQVNTEAFF. The DNA of the CDR3 is TGCGCCAGCAGGCCCGGACAGGTTAACACTGAAGCTTTCTTT.

The chain joins TRBV7-2 to TRBJ2-5; 13 nucleotides line up with TRBD2. The CDR3 loop spans 16 amino acids. CDR1 is SGHTA, CDR2 FQGNSA, per germline. The trim removed 2 bases at V and 5 bases at J, leaving 5 bases unmatched. CDR3: CASSLTSGGAGETQYF. The CDR3 DNA reads TGTGCCAGCAGCTTAACTAGCGGGGGGGCCGGTGAGACCCAGTACTTC.

The chain employs TRBV6-2 or TRBV6-3 and TRBJ2-3, with D possibly TRBD1 on 5 matching bases. The length of the CDR3 is 13 residues. The germline gives CDR1 MNHEY, CDR2 SVGEGT. V was pared by 4 bases and J by 1 base, with 6 bases between. Written as DNA, the CDR3 is TGTGCCAGCAGTTGGGGCGGCACAGATACGCAGTATTTT. It encodes CASSWGGTDTQYF.

This rearrangement joins TRBV6-1 to TRBJ1-2; TRBD1 agrees at 7 bases. J lost 4 bases, V lost 0 bases, and 5 bases had no gene match. Germline lookup yields CDR1 MNHNS and CDR2 SASEGT. The CDR3 length is 15 residues. CDR3 coding DNA: TGTGCCAGCAGTGAAGCGCGACAGGGTGGCTATGGCTACACCTTC. Residues: CASSEARQGGYGYTF.

The chain uses TRBV5-8 and TRBJ1-5, with D tentatively TRBD1 (6 bases). Trimming pared 3 bases from V and 5 bases from J, leaving 12 bases between. The CDR3 is made up of 14 amino acids. The germline gives CDR1 SGHTS, CDR2 YDEGEE. The CDR3 bases are TGTGCCAGCAGCTACTTGGACAGTTATCAGCCCCAGCATTTT. Translated: CASSYLDSYQPQHF. Variable domain in full (rest from reference TRBV5-8 and TRBJ1-5): EAGVTQSPTHLIKTRGQQATLRCSPISGHTSVYWYQQALGLGLQFLLWYDEGEERNRGNFPPRFSGRQFPNYSSELNVNALELEDSALYLCASSYLDSYQPQHFGDGTRLSIL.

The chain joins TRBV20-1 to TRBJ2-1; D remains ambiguous. The V gene lost 3 bases and the J gene lost 10 bases, with 10 bases spanning the gap. Germline V gives CDR1 DFQATT, CDR2 SNEGSKA (reference sequence). The CDR3 is made up of 11 amino acids. CDR3 DNA sequence: TGCAGTGCTAGTAAGGCCCAGGAGCAGTTCTTC. It codes for CSASKAQEQFF.

This chain joins TRBV3-1 (or the pseudogene TRBV3-2) and TRBJ2-4, with D possibly TRBD1 on 5 matching bases. CDR1 LGHDT and CDR2 YNNKEL come from the germline V gene (reference sequence). Trimming pared 0 bases from V and 1 base from J, leaving 7 bases between. This CDR3 is built from 15 residues. Here the CDR3 reads CASSQDNRAKNIQYF. CDR3 sequence (DNA): TGTGCCAGCAGCCAAGATAACAGGGCCAAAAACATTCAGTACTTC.

This rearrangement joins TRBV7-7 to TRBJ2-5; 8 positions match TRBD2. The CDR3 contains 15 residues. Germline-derived CDR1 and CDR2 are SSHAT and FNYEAQ (reference sequence). V gave up 5 bases and J gave up 5 bases; unmatched junction bases: 10. The chain's CDR3 is CASSGTGGVRETQYF. CDR3 DNA sequence: TGTGCCAGCAGCGGGACGGGGGGGGTCCGGGAGACCCAGTACTTC. The whole variable domain, remainder taken from reference TRBV7-7 and TRBJ2-5, is GAGVSQSPRYKVTKRGQDVTLRCDPISSHATLYWYQQALGQGPEFLTYFNYEAQPDKSGLPSDRFSAERPEGSISTLTIQRTEQRDSAMYRCASSGTGGVRETQYFGPGTRLLVL.

The V gene is TRBV6-6, the J gene TRBJ2-7, with TRBD1 matching 7 bases. Germline trimming cut 6 bases from V and 4 bases from J; bases unmatched to any gene: 3. This CDR3 has 12 residues. CDR1 and CDR2 from the germline V gene are MNHNY and SVGAGI (reference sequence). The CDR3 here is CASSRDSYEQYV. The CDR3 DNA is TGTGCCAGCAGCCGGGACAGTTACGAGCAGTACGTC.

V and J are TRBV30 and TRBJ2-6, with TRBD2 identical over 8 bases. Germline V gene data show CDR1 as GTSNPN and CDR2 as SVGIG (reference sequence). J lost 3 bases, V lost 0 bases, and 10 bases had no gene match. This CDR3 is 18 amino acids long. CDR3 DNA sequence: TGTGCCTGGAGTGTACAAGTCGGCGGGGGGATTGGGGCCAACGTCCTGACTTTC. Translating it yields CAWSVQVGGGIGANVLTF.

The V and J genes are TRBV5-1 and TRBJ2-1; the D is unclear. The length of the CDR3 is 12 residues. The V end was cut by 0 bases, the J end by 12 bases, with 10 bases between. Looked up from germline, CDR1 is SGHRS and CDR2 is YFSETQ. DNA for the CDR3: TGCGCCAGCAGCTTGGAGGCCGCCGGGCAGTTCTTC. Its protein is CASSLEAAGQFF.

This chain connects TRBV5-5 to TRBJ2-5; 10 bases fit TRBD1. The germline V gene encodes CDR1 SGHKS and CDR2 YYEKEE (reference sequence). The CDR3 is 14 residues long. V shed 4 bases and J 3 bases; nucleotides not matched to a gene: 3. CDR3 coding DNA: TGTGCCAGCAGCCCGGGACAGGGGAAAGAGACCCAGTACTTC. This translates into CASSPGQGKETQYF. Filled out from reference TRBV5-5 and TRBJ2-5, the complete variable domain reads DAGVTQSPTHLIKTRGQQVTLRCSPISGHKSVSWYQQVLGQGPQFIFQYYEKEERGRGNFPDRFSARQFPNYSSELNVNALLLGDSALYLCASSPGQGKETQYFGPGTRLLVL.

On this clone itself: This sample also contains other DNA sequences that code for the same CDR3. J is TRBJ1-1 and V is TRBV2; D not certain. Germline assignment: CDR1 SNHLY and CDR2 FYNNEI. With 4 bases removed from V and 1 base from J, the gap between germline ends came to 7 bases. The CDR3 consists of 13 residues. This chain's CDR3 is CASSGRGNTEAFF. The CDR3 DNA reads TGTGCCAGCAGTGGAAGAGGGAACACTGAAGCTTTCTTT.

The chain couples TRBV3-1 (or the pseudogene TRBV3-2) to TRBJ1-1; D might be TRBD1 (5 bases). The V end lost 1 base, the J end lost 3 bases, and 9 bases lay between the germline ends. CDR3 length: 14 residues. Germline V CDR1 and CDR2: LGHDT, YNNKEL (reference sequence). The CDR3 region is CASSQGGAHTEAFF. DNA for the CDR3: TGTGCCAGCAGCCAAGGCGGGGCTCACACTGAAGCTTTCTTT.

The chain joins TRBV20-1 to TRBJ1-1; D might be TRBD1 (6 bases). The CDR3 is made up of 14 amino acids. CDR1 and CDR2 (germline): DFQATT, SNEGSKA (reference sequence). Deletions cut 3 bases from V and 5 bases from J, with 16 bases between. The CDR3 DNA sequence: TGCAGTGCTAGTGACGGTCAGGGGAGGACTGAAGCTTTCTTT. Translating gives CSASDGQGRTEAFF.

The chain joins TRBV30 to TRBJ1-6; 8 bases match TRBD1. CDR3 length equals 15 residues. V was clipped by 1 base and J by 7 bases; unmatched bases: 6. CDR1 GTSNPN and CDR2 SVGIG come from the germline V gene (reference sequence). CDR3 bases: TGTGCCTGGAGTGGAAGGACAGGGATCAATTCACCCCTCCACTTT. Residues: CAWSGRTGINSPLHF. The whole variable domain, remainder taken from reference TRBV30 and TRBJ1-6, is SQTIHQWPATLVQPVGSPLSLECTVEGTSNPNLYWYRQAAGRGLQLLFYSVGIGQISSEVPQNLSASRPQDRQFILSSKKLLLSDSGFYLCAWSGRTGINSPLHFGNGTRLTVT.

This clone is a singleton in its sample. The chain combines TRBV3-1 (or the pseudogene TRBV3-2) with TRBJ2-3, with a possible D match to TRBD1 (6 bases). Germline V gene lookup returns CDR1 LGHDT and CDR2 YNNKEL (reference sequence). Trimming stripped 4 bases from V and 4 bases from J, with 18 bases between. The CDR3 loop spans 16 amino acids. CDR3 amino acids: CASSLTSFRGADTQYF. In nucleotides, the CDR3 is TGTGCCAGCAGCCTTACTTCGTTCAGGGGCGCAGATACGCAGTATTTT.